The entry below describes one TCR beta chain. Antigen unknown. This entry is derived from a study of shared clonotypes between healthy human individuals. Notes on the study in general: Relative to clonotypes present in all four donors, those not shared had lower generation probabilities.

The germline V gene has CDR1 SEHNR and CDR2 FQNEAQ (reference sequence). Trimming shortened V by 2 bases and J by 5 bases, and 19 bases separated the two germline ends. The CDR3 extends over 17 amino acids. Only in-frame clones appear in the TCRdb table, and some are missing; sequencing was by immunoSEQ multiplex PCR. Of under 2.5 million clones in the sample, roughly 92% were seen once. The receptor's source is a man in his late teens or twenties in good health. Some clones in this sample may be carry-over from other donors' samples. The sequenced material came from naive CD4+ T cells from PBMCs. Described subset: CD45RA+ positively selected. This chain connects TRBV7-9 to TRBJ2-1, with D unclear. CDR3 protein: CASSLRLEARSNNEQFF. As DNA, the CDR3 is TGTGCCAGCAGCTTACGGCTAGAAGCGAGGAGCAACAATGAGCAGTTCTTC. Variable domain in full (rest from reference TRBV7-9 and TRBJ2-1): DTGVSQNPRHKITKRGQNVTFRCDPISEHNRLYWYRQTLGQGPEFLTYFQNEAQLEKSRLLSDRFSAERPKGSFSTLEIQRTEQGDSAMYLCASSLRLEARSNNEQFFGPGTRLTVL.